This TCR beta chain came from a study of a mutant IDH1 vaccine in newly diagnosed glioma. The time point: baseline, week 1 (first vaccination visit). Treatment described: pre-vaccination baseline after standard-of-care therapy. Method: immunoSEQ multiplex PCR; TCRdb's copy keeps in-frame clones and lacks some. Here the sample spans approximately 100,000 clones, 70% to 90% being singletons. This CDR3 has 15 amino acids. Trimming removed 2 bases from V and 6 bases from J; junction bases left unmatched: 7. CDR1 and CDR2 from the germline V gene are SGDLS and YYNGEE. The chain has TRBV9 and TRBJ2-2; 7 bases line up with TRBD2. The origin of this receptor is a woman in her forties or fifties with glioma. Sequencing used PBMCs, obtained from a glioma patient treated with radiotherapy, temozolomide or both. DNA of the CDR3: TGTGCCAGCAGCGTGCACGGCGGGAGTTCCGGGGAGCTGTTTTTT. Translated: CASSVHGGSSGELFF.